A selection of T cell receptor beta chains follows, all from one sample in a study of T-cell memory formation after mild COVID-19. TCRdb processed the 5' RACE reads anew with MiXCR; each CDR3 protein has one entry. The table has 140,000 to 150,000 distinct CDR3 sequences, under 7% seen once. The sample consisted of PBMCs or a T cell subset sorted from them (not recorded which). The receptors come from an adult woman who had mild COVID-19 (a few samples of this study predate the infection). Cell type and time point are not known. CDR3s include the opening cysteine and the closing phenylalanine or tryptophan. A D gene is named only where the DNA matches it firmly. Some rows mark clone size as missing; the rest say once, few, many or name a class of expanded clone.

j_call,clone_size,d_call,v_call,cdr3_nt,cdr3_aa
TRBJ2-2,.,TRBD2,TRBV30,TGTGCCTGGAGTCCCCTGGGGGGGTACACCGGGGAGCTGTTTTTT,CAWSPLGGYTGELFF
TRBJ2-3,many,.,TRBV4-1,TGCGCCAGCAGCCAAGATACTAGGCCCCGCACAGATACGCAGTATTTT,CASSQDTRPRTDTQYF
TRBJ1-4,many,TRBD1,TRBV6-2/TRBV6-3,TGTGCCAGCAGTTGGGGACAGCGTGCAACTAATGAAAAACTGTTTTTT,CASSWGQRATNEKLFF
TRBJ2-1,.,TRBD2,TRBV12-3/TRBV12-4,TGTGCCAGCAGTCGGACTAGCGGGAGAGTCAATGAGCAGTTCTTC,CASSRTSGRVNEQFF
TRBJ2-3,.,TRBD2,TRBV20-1,TGCAGTGCTAGAGTATCCGGGGGGGGGCCAGATACGCAGTATTTT,CSARVSGGGPDTQYF
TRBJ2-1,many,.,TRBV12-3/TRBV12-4,TGTGCCAGCAGTTTAACCCCCGGGCAGGGGGGGTACAATGAGCAGTTCTTC,CASSLTPGQGGYNEQFF
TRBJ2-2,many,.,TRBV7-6,TGTGCCAGCAGCACCCGATACGAACCCGGGGAGCTGTTTTTT,CASSTRYEPGELFF
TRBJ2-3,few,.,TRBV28,TGTGCCAGCAGTTACTCGGGAGGCACAGATACGCAGTATTTT,CASSYSGGTDTQYF
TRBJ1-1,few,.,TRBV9,TGTGCCAGCAGCGTATTCTCCACCAACAGGGACTTGAACACTGAAGCTTTCTTT,CASSVFSTNRDLNTEAFF
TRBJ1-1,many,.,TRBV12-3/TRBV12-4,TGTGCCAGCAGTTTAGGAGGGACACTGAACACTGAAGCTTTCTTT,CASSLGGTLNTEAFF
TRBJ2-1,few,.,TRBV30,TGTGCCTGGAGTTTACAGGGAACTGATCGGTTCTTC,CAWSLQGTDRFF
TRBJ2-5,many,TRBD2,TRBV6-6,TGTGCCAGCCGGACTAGCGGGAAGATGGAGACCCAGTACTTC,CASRTSGKMETQYF
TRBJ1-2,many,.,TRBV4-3,TGCGCCAGCAGCCAAGATTGGTCAGTAAACTATGGCTACACCTTC,CASSQDWSVNYGYTF
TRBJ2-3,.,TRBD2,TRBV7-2,TGTGCCAGCAGCCCATCTTACCGCGGGAGTATCACAGATACGCAGTATTTT,CASSPSYRGSITDTQYF
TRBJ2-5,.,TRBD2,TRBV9,TGTGCCAGCAGCGTAGGAGCTAGCGGGGGGCAGGAGACCCAGTACTTC,CASSVGASGGQETQYF
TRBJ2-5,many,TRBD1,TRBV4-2,TGTGCCAGCAGCCAAGATTGGAGGCAGGGGACAGGAGTACAAGAGACCCAGTACTTC,CASSQDWRQGTGVQETQYF
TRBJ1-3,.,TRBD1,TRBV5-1,TGCGCCAGCAGCGCCGCGGGACAGGGGACGGGAAACACCATATATTTT,CASSAAGQGTGNTIYF
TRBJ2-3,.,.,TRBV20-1,TGCAGTGCTTTTGATACCTTTGGAGATACGCAGTATTTT,CSAFDTFGDTQYF
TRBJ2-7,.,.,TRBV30,TGTGCCTGGGGGAGAACCTACGAGCAGTACTTC,CAWGRTYEQYF
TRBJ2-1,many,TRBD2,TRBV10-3,TGTGCCATCAGTGACTCGTCAAGCGGGGGGGCTGGCATTGAGCAGTTCTTC,CAISDSSSGGAGIEQFF
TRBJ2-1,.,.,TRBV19,TGTGCCACTCGAGGCCACAATGAGCAGTTCTTC,CATRGHNEQFF
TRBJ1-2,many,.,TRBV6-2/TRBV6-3,TGTGCCAGCAGTTACGGGGGCAGGGTCGGTGGCTACACCTTC,CASSYGGRVGGYTF
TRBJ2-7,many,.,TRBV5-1,TGCGCCAGCAGCTTGGTGAGGGGCGGGACCTACGAGCAGTACTTC,CASSLVRGGTYEQYF
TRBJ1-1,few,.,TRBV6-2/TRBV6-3,TGTGCCAGCAGTTATGGGGGGCACACTGAAGCTTTCTTT,CASSYGGHTEAFF
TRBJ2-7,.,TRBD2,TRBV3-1,TGTGCCAGCAGCCACGGGGGCGGGAGGGCGGCATACGAGCAGTACTTC,CASSHGGGRAAYEQYF
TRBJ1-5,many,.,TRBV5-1,TGCGCCAGCAGCTTGGGGGGGCTAATCGATCAGCCCCAGCATTTT,CASSLGGLIDQPQHF
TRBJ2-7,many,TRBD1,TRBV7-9,TGTGCCAGCAGCTTATGGTTCGGACAGGGCAACTACGAGCAGTACTTC,CASSLWFGQGNYEQYF
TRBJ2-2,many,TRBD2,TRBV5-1,TGCGCCAGCAGCTTGGCCTCCATACTAGCGACCGCGAACACCGGGGAGCTGTTTTTT,CASSLASILATANTGELFF
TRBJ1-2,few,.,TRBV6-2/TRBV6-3,TGTGCCAGCAGCCCCACACGACTCTATGGCTACACCTTC,CASSPTRLYGYTF
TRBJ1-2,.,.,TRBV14,TGTGCCAGCAGCCCCGAGGGTCGCTATGGCTACACCTTC,CASSPEGRYGYTF
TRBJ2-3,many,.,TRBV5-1,TGCGCCAGTACCCGGGACCAACCACAAGATACGCAGTATTTT,CASTRDQPQDTQYF
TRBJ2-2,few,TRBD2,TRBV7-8,TGTGCCAGCAGCTGGCGGGGGGGAGCAACCGGGGAGCTGTTTTTT,CASSWRGGATGELFF
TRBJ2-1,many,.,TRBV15,TGTGCCACCAGCAGAGAGAAGGGAGCGGTCCCAAATGAGCAGTTCTTC,CATSREKGAVPNEQFF
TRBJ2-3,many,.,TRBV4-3,TGCGCCAGCAGCCAAGGGTTCGGCGGACCGGGGGATACGCAGTATTTT,CASSQGFGGPGDTQYF
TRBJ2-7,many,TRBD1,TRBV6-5,TGTGCCAGCAGTTACTCGGGACAGGGAAGGCAGTACTTC,CASSYSGQGRQYF
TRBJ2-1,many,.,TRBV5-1,TGCGCCAGCAGCTTGGAACAGGGGGGGTACAATGAGCAGTTCTTC,CASSLEQGGYNEQFF
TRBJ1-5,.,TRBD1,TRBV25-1,TGTGCCAGCAGTGATTCCACCGACAGGGAGTTCAATCAGCCCCAGCATTTT,CASSDSTDREFNQPQHF
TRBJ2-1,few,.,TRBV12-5,TGTGCTAGTGGTTTGGTACTCGCCGCTAACAATGAGCAGTTCTTC,CASGLVLAANNEQFF
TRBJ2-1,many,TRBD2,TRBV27,TGTGCCAGCAGTCCCTTTAGCGGGAGTGCCCTACAATATGAGCAGTTCTTC,CASSPFSGSALQYEQFF
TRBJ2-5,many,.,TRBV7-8,TGTGCCAGCAGCTTTACTTTGGGGACTCACGGGGAGACCCAGTACTTC,CASSFTLGTHGETQYF
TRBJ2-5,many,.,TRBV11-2,TGTGCCAGCAGCCCGTCAGCAACCAAGACCGCAAAGACCCAGTACTTC,CASSPSATKTAKTQYF
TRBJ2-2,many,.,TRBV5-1,TGCGCCAGCAGCTTGTTACAGGGAAACACCGGGGAGCTGTTTTTT,CASSLLQGNTGELFF
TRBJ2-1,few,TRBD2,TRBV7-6,TGTGCCAGCAGCTCGAGGACTAGCGTCAGTAATGAGCAGTTCTTC,CASSSRTSVSNEQFF
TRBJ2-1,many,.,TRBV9,TGTGCCAGCAGCAGGGGGGGACGGACTAACAATGAGCAGTTCTTC,CASSRGGRTNNEQFF
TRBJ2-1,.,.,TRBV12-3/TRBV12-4,TGTGCCAGCACCTTGGAGGGCCCCTACAATGAGCAGTTCTTC,CASTLEGPYNEQFF
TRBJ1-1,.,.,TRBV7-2,TGTGCCAGCAGCTTAGGGAATCAGAACACTGAAGCTTTCTTT,CASSLGNQNTEAFF
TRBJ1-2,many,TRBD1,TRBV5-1,TGCGCCAGCAGCTCACAGGGGGCCACCACCTATGGCTACACCTTC,CASSSQGATTYGYTF
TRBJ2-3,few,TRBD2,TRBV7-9,TGTGCCAGCAGCTTCCGACTAGCGGGGGACGCCGCAGATACGCAGTATTTT,CASSFRLAGDAADTQYF
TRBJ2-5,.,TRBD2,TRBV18,TGTGCCAGCTCACCGACTAGCGGGGGGGATGAAGAGACCCAGTACTTC,CASSPTSGGDEETQYF
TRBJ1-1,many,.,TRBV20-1,TGCAGTGCTAGAAGGAGATGGGGTAACACTGAAGCTTTCTTT,CSARRRWGNTEAFF
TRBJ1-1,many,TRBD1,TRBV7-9,TGTGCCAGCAGCGCTACCGGGACAGGGGCTCGGAAAGCTTTCTTT,CASSATGTGARKAFF
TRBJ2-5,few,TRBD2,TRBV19,TGTGCCAGTAGTATCGGACTAGCGACAGAGACCCAGTACTTC,CASSIGLATETQYF
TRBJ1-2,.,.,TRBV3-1,TGTGCCAGCAGCCCTCGGTCAGGACTTAACTATGGCTACACCTTC,CASSPRSGLNYGYTF
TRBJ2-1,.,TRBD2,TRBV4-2,TGTGCCAGCAGCCAGTCTGGGGGGGGTCACAATGAGCAGTTCTTC,CASSQSGGGHNEQFF
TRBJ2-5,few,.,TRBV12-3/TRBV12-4,TGTGCCAGCAGTTTTAGAGCAACGACCCAGTACTTC,CASSFRATTQYF
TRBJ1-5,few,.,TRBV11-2,TGTGCCAGCAGCTCGCTCCGAGGGGCCGGCAATCAGCCCCAGCATTTT,CASSSLRGAGNQPQHF
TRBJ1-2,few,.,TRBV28,TGTGCCAGCAGTAAGGGGTTTAACTATGGCTACACCTTC,CASSKGFNYGYTF
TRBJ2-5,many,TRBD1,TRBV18,TGTGCCAGCTCACCGGGGACAGGGAGAGAGACCCAGTACTTC,CASSPGTGRETQYF
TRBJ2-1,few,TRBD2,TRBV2,TGTGCCAGCAGATCACTAGCGGGGGGGCCTAAGTTCTTC,CASRSLAGGPKFF